Each of the 23 T cell receptor beta chains below was sequenced from the same sample in a study of T cell repertoires in aging, cancer and after chemotherapy. TRB rearrangements spanning V, D and J were amplified using mixed TRB-A/B primers. Via MiXCR, TCRdb re-called the multiplex PCR reads, giving one row per CDR3 protein. The data contain 5,000 to 8,000 distinct CDR3 sequences, roughly 30% of them singletons. TCR beta rearrangements were amplified from peripheral blood genomic DNA. Sequencing was carried out using blood. The receptors derive from a human donor with a blood cancer.

The rearrangement uses TRBV20-1 and TRBJ2-7; unclear D gene. The ends were cut back, 6 bases at V and 0 bases at J, with 15 bases in the middle. CDR3 length: 14 residues. Germline V gene data show CDR1 as DFQATT and CDR2 as SNEGSKA (reference sequence). CDR3 in amino acids: CSAIPGFFSYEQYF. Written as DNA, the CDR3 is TGCAGTGCAATTCCTGGCTTCTTCTCCTACGAGCAGTACTTC.

This clonotype has only a few counts. The J gene is TRBJ1-2, the V gene TRBV4-3; D gene ambiguous. Germline CDR1 is LGHNA and CDR2 is YSLEER. V lost 4 bases, J lost 2 bases, and 14 bases lay in between. This CDR3 comprises 15 residues. The DNA of the CDR3 is TGCGCCAGCAGCCCGCGGACGCACCAAAACTATGGCTACACCTTC. Its translation: CASSPRTHQNYGYTF.

The rearrangement links TRBV6-1 to TRBJ1-3; unclear D gene. Germline values: CDR1 MNHNS, CDR2 SASEGT. The V end lost 7 bases, the J end lost 4 bases, and 8 bases lay between the germline ends. CDR3 length: 12 amino acids. The CDR3 spells CASTHLGNTIYF. In nucleotides, the CDR3 is TGTGCCAGCACCCATTTAGGAAACACCATATATTTT.

This clonotype has just a few counts. J is TRBJ2-7 and V is TRBV18; TRBD2 aligns across 8 bases. The CDR3 has 14 amino acids. The ends lost 1 base at V and 4 bases at J; junction bases unmatched: 3. Germline V CDR1 and CDR2: KGHSH, LQKENI. CDR3 DNA sequence: TGTGCCAGCTCACCACTAGCGGGAACATACGAGCAGTACTTC. Residues: CASSPLAGTYEQYF.

This chain uses TRBV28 with TRBJ2-3, with 8 bases fitting TRBD2. With 3 bases clipped from V and 4 bases from J, the junction kept 12 bases outside the gene matches. The CDR3 spans 17 residues. Per germline, CDR1 MDHEN and CDR2 SYDVKM. DNA for the CDR3: TGTGCCAGCAGTTTCCCCTCCCCGGGAGGGCCCCCAGATACGCAGTATTTT. This translates into CASSFPSPGGPPDTQYF.

This clonotype was picked up a small number of times. The rearrangement joins TRBV4-3 to TRBJ2-7; 9 nucleotides align to TRBD2. CDR3 size: 14 residues. The ends lost 1 base at V and 6 bases at J; junction bases unmatched: 4. The germline V gene encodes CDR1 LGHNA and CDR2 YSLEER. CDR3 nucleotide sequence: TGCGCCAGCAGCCAAGGACTAGCGGTCGCCGAGCAGTACTTC. It translates to CASSQGLAVAEQYF.

As concerns this clonotype: Its ends do not fully match the called genes, so a read error is possible. The chain joins TRBV7-9 to TRBJ1-2, with D perhaps TRBD1 (5 bases). This CDR3 has 12 residues. Germline-derived CDR1 and CDR2 are SEHNR and FQNEAQ (reference sequence). CDR3 protein: CDSTLAGQGYTF. As DNA, the CDR3 is TGTGACAGCACCCTAGCAGGGCAGGGCTACACCTTC.

This chain joins TRBV6-1 and TRBJ2-3; 16 bases are a match to TRBD2. The trim removed 6 bases at V and 4 bases at J, leaving 1 base unmatched. The CDR3 totals 15 residues. Germline V gene sequence: CDR1 MNHNS, CDR2 SASEGT. CDR3 coding DNA: TGTGCCAGCAGGGGACTAGCGGGAGGGCCAGATACGCAGTATTTT. Translation gives CASRGLAGGPDTQYF.

V and J are TRBV5-1 and TRBJ1-5; the D gene is possibly TRBD1 (5 bases). Per germline, CDR1 SGHRS and CDR2 YFSETQ. This CDR3 comprises 14 residues. V lost 5 bases and J 4 bases, leaving 13 bases between the germline ends. The CDR3: CASRPTYRNQPQHF. The CDR3 region has the DNA TGCGCCAGCAGACCCACTTACAGGAATCAGCCCCAGCATTTT.

This clonotype was seen a few times. The chain has TRBV19 and TRBJ1-5; 9 bases line up with TRBD1. Germline V gene lookup returns CDR1 LNHDA and CDR2 SQIVND (reference sequence). The junction had 11 bases not matched to a gene; V was cut back by 7 bases and J by 4 bases. The length of the CDR3 is 16 residues. The CDR3 loop is CASNTGTGKRNQPQHF. CDR3 bases: TGTGCCAGTAACACCGGGACAGGGAAACGGAATCAGCCCCAGCATTTT.

As for this clonotype: A much larger clone differs by one base, so this may be a read error. The rearrangement links TRBV15 to TRBJ2-5, with D maybe TRBD2 (6 bases). The germline V gene encodes CDR1 LNHNV and CDR2 YYDKDF (reference sequence). V dropped 4 bases and J dropped 5 bases, with 14 bases sitting between them. The CDR3 is made up of 14 amino acids. The CDR3 region is CATSIGDSTETQYF. CDR3 coding DNA: TGTGCCACCAGCATAGGGGACTCAACGGAGACCCAGTACTTC.

This clonotype came up a few times. The chain recombines TRBV19 with TRBJ1-5, with unresolved D. The germline gives CDR1 LNHDA, CDR2 SQIVND (reference sequence). Trimming cost V 3 bases and J 4 bases, with 7 bases left between them. The CDR3 is 13 residues long. CDR3 nucleotide sequence: TGTGCCAGTAGTATTCTGAGGAATCAGCCCCAGCATTTT. Translated, it gives CASSILRNQPQHF. Drawing the rest from reference TRBV19 and TRBJ1-5, the complete variable domain is DGGITQSPKYLFRKEGQNVTLSCEQNLNHDAMYWYRQDPGQGLRLIYYSQIVNDFQKGDIAEGYSVSREKKESFPLTVTSAQKNPTAFYLCASSILRNQPQHFGDGTRLSIL.

Sample share makes this clonotype medium-sized. The genes are TRBV5-5 and TRBJ2-7, with D perhaps matching TRBD1 (5 bases). In germline, CDR1 is SGHKS, CDR2 YYEKEE (reference sequence). This CDR3 has 14 amino acids. V was shortened by 0 bases and J by 1 base, with 8 bases between the two germline ends. The CDR3 DNA follows: TGTGCCAGCAGCTTGGGACAGAATTCCTACGAGCAGTACTTC. This sequence encodes CASSLGQNSYEQYF.

This chain uses TRBV5-1 with TRBJ2-2; no clear D gene. The ends were cut back, 0 bases at V and 0 bases at J, with 3 bases in the middle. CDR3 length: 14 amino acids. Germline-derived CDR1 and CDR2 are SGHRS and YFSETQ. The CDR3 region has the DNA TGCGCCAGCAGCTTGGCGTCGAACACCGGGGAGCTGTTTTTT. This codes for CASSLASNTGELFF.

Relative to its sample, this clonotype is medium-sized (0.01 to 0.1%). The chain couples TRBV6-5 to TRBJ2-2, with 8 bases matching TRBD1. V trimming: 2 bases; J trimming: 4 bases; junction bases outside the gene matches: 6. Germline V gives CDR1 MNHEY, CDR2 SVGAGI. This CDR3 has 16 amino acids. CDR3 in amino acids: CASSYRQGIGTGELFF. In DNA, the CDR3 is TGTGCCAGCAGTTACAGACAGGGGATTGGCACCGGGGAGCTGTTTTTT.

Only a few counts were recorded for this clonotype. The rearrangement joins TRBV24-1 to TRBJ2-5, with 7 bases fitting TRBD1. Trimming at V came to 9 bases and at J to 3 bases, leaving 6 bases not matched to a gene. The length of the CDR3 is 13 residues. From germline, CDR1 is KGHDR and CDR2 SFDVKD. The CDR3 DNA reads TGTGCCACCCAGGGGGTTGGTGAAGAGACCCAGTACTTC. As protein: CATQGVGEETQYF.

This clonotype occurred once. The CDR3: CASSLGNTKETQYF. Here the CDR3 DNA reads TGTGCCAGCAGCTTAGGTAATACTAAAGAGACCCAGTACTTC. The rearrangement links TRBV5-4 to TRBJ2-5; unclear D gene. The CDR3 runs to 14 residues. Germline V gene sequence: CDR1 SGHNT, CDR2 YYREEE (reference sequence). The V end was cut by 2 bases, the J end by 3 bases, with 11 bases between.

On this clonotype itself: This may arise from a read error, as a much more abundant clone is one base away. The chain has TRBV5-4 and TRBJ2-7, with unresolved D. This CDR3 has 13 amino acids. CDR1 SGHNT and CDR2 YYREEE come from the germline V gene (reference sequence). V was shortened by 4 bases and J by 0 bases, with 8 bases between the two germline ends. The CDR3 here is CASSRHSSYEQYF. Here the CDR3 DNA reads TGTGCCAGCAGCCGGCACAGCTCCTACGAGCAGTACTTC.

The table lists this clonotype with a count of one. CDR3 sequence: CASSLGAASGNTIYF. Here the CDR3 DNA reads TGCGCCAGCAGCTTGGGCGCAGCCTCTGGAAACACCATATATTTT. The chain has TRBV5-1 and TRBJ1-3, with D unclear. Trimming removed 0 bases from V and 0 bases from J, with 7 bases in between. This CDR3 contains 15 residues. CDR1 and CDR2 (germline): SGHRS, YFSETQ.

This clonotype is labeled medium-sized. The gene calls are TRBV27 and TRBJ1-3; D ambiguous. V lost 3 bases and J lost 0, with 9 bases in between. Germline CDR1 and CDR2: MNHEY and SMNVEV (reference sequence). There are 15 residues in the CDR3. CDR3 sequence: CASSLDAFSGNTIYF. CDR3 nucleotides: TGTGCCAGCAGTTTGGACGCCTTCTCTGGAAACACCATATATTTT.

This clonotype was observed a handful of times. The genes are TRBV18 and TRBJ2-3; D possibly corresponds to TRBD2 (8 bases). CDR3 length: 21 amino acids. V was cut by 1 base and J by 2 bases, with 28 bases left in between. Germline V gene data show CDR1 as KGHSH and CDR2 as LQKENI. This chain's CDR3 is CASSPRIGRDSYRRDTDTQYF. For the CDR3, the DNA is TGTGCCAGCTCACCACGGATCGGGAGGGACAGCTACCGCCGGGACACAGATACGCAGTATTTT.

This clonotype is categorized as medium-sized. V is TRBV5-6 and J is TRBJ2-3; D call uncertain. The CDR3 runs 11 residues. The V gene lost 4 bases and the J gene lost 1 base, with 1 base spanning the gap. Germline CDR1 SGHDT, CDR2 YYEEEE. The CDR3: CASSRTDTQYF. CDR3 nucleotide sequence: TGTGCCAGCAGCCGCACAGATACGCAGTATTTT.

Of note for this clonotype: The junction differs from germline at one of its ends, possibly a read error. The CDR3 is CASSRGRGYKQYF. The CDR3 bases are TGTGCCAGCAGCAGGGGTCGAGGCTACAAGCAGTACTTC. V is TRBV6-1 and J is TRBJ2-7; a weak D match, TRBD1 (6 bases). Germline V gives CDR1 MNHNS, CDR2 SASEGT. The CDR3 contains 13 residues.